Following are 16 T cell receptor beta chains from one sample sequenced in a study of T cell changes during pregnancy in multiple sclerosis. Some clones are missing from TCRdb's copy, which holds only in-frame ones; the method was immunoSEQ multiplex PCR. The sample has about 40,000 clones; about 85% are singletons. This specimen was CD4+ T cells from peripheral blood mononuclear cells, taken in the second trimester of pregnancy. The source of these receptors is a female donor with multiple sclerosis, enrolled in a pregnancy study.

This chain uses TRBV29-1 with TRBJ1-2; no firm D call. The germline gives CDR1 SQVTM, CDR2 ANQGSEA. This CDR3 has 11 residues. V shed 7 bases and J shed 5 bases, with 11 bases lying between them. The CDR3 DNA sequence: TGCAGCGACTTGGCCGGGTATGGCTACACCTTC. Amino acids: CSDLAGYGYTF.

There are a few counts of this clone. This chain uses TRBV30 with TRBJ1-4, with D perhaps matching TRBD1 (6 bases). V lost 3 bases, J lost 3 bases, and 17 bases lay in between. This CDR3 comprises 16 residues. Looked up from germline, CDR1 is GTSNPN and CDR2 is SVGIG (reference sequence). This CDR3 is CAWRLGLDRSNEKLFF. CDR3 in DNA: TGTGCCTGGAGACTAGGCCTTGACAGGTCTAATGAAAAACTGTTTTTT.

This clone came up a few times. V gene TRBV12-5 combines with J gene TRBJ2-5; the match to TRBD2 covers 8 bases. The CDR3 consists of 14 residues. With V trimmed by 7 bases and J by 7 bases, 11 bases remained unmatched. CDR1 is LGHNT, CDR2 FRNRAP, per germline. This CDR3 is CASALGGGAATQYF. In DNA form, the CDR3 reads TGTGCTAGTGCCCTCGGGGGGGGCGCGGCGACCCAGTACTTC.

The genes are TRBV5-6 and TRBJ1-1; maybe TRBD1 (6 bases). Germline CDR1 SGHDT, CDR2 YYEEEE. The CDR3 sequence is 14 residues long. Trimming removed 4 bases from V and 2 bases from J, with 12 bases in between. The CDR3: CASSPQGYNTEAFF. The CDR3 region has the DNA TGTGCCAGCAGCCCCCAGGGGTATAACACTGAAGCTTTCTTT.

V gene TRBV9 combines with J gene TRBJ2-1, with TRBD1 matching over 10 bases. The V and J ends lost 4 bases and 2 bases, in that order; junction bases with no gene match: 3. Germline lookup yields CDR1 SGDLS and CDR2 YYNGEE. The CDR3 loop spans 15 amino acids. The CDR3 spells CASSQGTGAYNEQFF. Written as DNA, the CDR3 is TGTGCCAGCAGCCAAGGGACAGGGGCCTACAATGAGCAGTTCTTC.

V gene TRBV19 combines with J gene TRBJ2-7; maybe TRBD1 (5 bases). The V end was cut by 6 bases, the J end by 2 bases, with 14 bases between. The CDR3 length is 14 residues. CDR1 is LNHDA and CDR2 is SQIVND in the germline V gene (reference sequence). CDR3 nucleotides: TGTGCCAGTAGCAGGGATCGCTTGGCCTACGAGCAGTACTTC. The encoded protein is CASSRDRLAYEQYF.

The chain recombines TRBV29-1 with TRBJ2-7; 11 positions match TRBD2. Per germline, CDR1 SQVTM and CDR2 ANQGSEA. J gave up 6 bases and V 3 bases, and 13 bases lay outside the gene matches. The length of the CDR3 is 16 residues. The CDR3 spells CSVESVAGGSLFEQYF. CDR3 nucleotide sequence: TGCAGCGTTGAGTCGGTAGCGGGAGGGAGTCTCTTCGAGCAGTACTTC.

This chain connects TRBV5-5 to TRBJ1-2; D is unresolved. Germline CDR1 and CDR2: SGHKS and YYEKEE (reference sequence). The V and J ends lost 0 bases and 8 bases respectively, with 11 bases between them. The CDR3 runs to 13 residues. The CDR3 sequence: CASSLADMSGYTF. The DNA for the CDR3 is TGTGCCAGCAGCTTGGCCGACATGTCGGGCTACACCTTC.

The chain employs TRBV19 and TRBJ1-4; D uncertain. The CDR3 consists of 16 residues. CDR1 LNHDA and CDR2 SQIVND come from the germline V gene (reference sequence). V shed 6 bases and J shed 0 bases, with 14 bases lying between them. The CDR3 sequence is CASRPGELATNEKLFF. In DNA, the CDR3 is TGTGCCAGTAGACCCGGGGAGCTTGCAACTAATGAAAAACTGTTTTTT.

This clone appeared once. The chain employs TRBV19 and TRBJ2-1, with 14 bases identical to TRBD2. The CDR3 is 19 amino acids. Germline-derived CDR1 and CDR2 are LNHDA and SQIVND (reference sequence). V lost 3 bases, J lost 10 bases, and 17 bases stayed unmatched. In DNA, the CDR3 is TGTGCCAGTAGTATGAGACTAGCGGGAGGGCCAGTGGGTGGGAAAGAGCAGTTCTTC. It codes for CASSMRLAGGPVGGKEQFF.

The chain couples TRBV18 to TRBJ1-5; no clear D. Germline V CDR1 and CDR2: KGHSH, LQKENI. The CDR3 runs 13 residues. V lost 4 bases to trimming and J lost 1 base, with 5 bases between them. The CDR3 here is CASSLRSNQPQHF. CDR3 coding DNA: TGTGCCAGCTCACTCCGGAGCAATCAGCCCCAGCATTTT.

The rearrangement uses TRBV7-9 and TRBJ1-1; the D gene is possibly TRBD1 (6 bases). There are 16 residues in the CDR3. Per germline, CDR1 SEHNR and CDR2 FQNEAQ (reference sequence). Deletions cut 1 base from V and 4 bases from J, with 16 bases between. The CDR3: CASSLDGRGGGTEAFF. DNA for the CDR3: TGTGCCAGCAGCTTAGATGGGAGGGGGGGCGGCACTGAAGCTTTCTTT.

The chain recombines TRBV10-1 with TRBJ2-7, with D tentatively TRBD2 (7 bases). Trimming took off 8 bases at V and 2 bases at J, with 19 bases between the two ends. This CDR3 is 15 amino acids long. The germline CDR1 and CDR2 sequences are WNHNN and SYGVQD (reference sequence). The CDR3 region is CASPPRGRPTYEQYF. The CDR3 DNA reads TGCGCCAGCCCCCCGCGGGGGCGGCCCACCTACGAGCAGTACTTC.

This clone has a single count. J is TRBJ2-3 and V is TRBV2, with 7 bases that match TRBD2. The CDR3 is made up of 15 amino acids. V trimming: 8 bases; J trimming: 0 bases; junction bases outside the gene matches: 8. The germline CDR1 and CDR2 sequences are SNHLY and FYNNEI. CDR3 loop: CASRRSGVSTDTQYF. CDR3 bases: TGTGCCAGCCGACGGAGCGGGGTGAGCACAGATACGCAGTATTTT.

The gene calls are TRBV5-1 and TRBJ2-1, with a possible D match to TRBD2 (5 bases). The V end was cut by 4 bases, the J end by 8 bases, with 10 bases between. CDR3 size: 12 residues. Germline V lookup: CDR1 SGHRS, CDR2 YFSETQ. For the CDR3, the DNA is TGCGCCAGCAGCGGAGGATTGGATGAGCAGTTCTTC. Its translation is CASSGGLDEQFF.

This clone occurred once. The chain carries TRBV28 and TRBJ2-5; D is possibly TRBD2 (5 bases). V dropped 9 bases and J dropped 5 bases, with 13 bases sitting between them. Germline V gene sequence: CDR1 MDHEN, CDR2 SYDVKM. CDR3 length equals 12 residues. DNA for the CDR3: TGTGCCAGTGGAGGCCGAAGGGAGACCCAGTACTTC. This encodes CASGGRRETQYF.